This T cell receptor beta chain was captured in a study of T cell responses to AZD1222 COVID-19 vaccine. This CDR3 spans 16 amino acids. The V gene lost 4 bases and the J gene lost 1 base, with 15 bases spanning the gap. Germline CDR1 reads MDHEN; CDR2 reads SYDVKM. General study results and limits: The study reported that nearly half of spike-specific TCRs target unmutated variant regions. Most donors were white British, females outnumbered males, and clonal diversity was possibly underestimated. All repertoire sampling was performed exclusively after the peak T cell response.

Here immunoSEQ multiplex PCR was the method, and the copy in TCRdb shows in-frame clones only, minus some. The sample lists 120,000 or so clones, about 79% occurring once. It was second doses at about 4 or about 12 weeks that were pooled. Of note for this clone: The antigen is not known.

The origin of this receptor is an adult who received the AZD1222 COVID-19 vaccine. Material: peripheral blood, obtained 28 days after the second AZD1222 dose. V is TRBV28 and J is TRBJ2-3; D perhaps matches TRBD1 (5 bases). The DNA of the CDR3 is TGTGCCAGCAGTTCTCGGACACTGAAGGGCACAGATACGCAGTATTTT. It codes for CASSSRTLKGTDTQYF.